The T cell receptor beta chain described here comes from a study of cytomegalovirus exposure and HLA in healthy donors (dated by TCRdb to between 2016 and 2019). Turning to the overall study: An earlier analysis of approximately 550 of the donors reported more than 250 Gb of sequence data and around 120 million unique TCR beta sequences from some 180 million T cells. An early release that covered about 600 HLA-typed donors contained approximately 300 gigabases of sequencing data and 85 million to 100 million unique TCR sequences. Of the roughly 390 genotyped donors, approximately 83% fell in the genetic ancestry cluster associated with self-reported Caucasian donors. The study aimed to test whether cataloging public T cell receptors could reveal signatures of past pathogen exposure. Using immunosequencing, the study profiled T cell repertoires from 500 to 800 subjects and related those repertoires to cytomegalovirus serostatus. Besides the first cohort of more than 650 subjects, a separate validation cohort made up of 120 different subjects was used. To predict cytomegalovirus infection status, the study brought together high-throughput TCR immunosequencing, statistical association of individual TCRs with disease status, and machine learning. In a later analysis, previously published TCR beta repertoires from more than 500 donors were re-analyzed and high-resolution HLA genotyping was added so that TCR occurrence patterns could be studied. Rather than drawing on any new phenotypic data, the later analysis identified candidate immune exposures from TCR beta sequences and the way those sequences occurred across donors. An earlier analysis of around 580 of the donors used high-throughput TCR beta sequencing to judge whether each TCR beta V gene segment behaved as functional or pseudogenic. Donor age, sex, ethnicity and CMV serostatus were compiled alongside the repertoire data. In a later genetic analysis, genome-wide SNP genotypes for about 55% of the roughly 700 donors were used, and that subset was treated as a discovery cohort. Every discovery cohort repertoire had been produced on one sequencing platform. Both class I and class II loci were covered by HLA typing, at four-digit resolution. Typing coverage varied by locus: roughly 629-640 donors for A, B, C, DRB1 and DQB1; approximately 500 for DQA1; about 600 for DPA1; approximately 450 for DPB1. Because of strong linkage in the cohort, roughly five DR-DQ haplotypes were treated as single units for association and clustering. Across around 400 genotyped donors of the cohort, an average of roughly 250,000 unique TCR beta nucleotide sequences per donor were sequenced, and roughly 20% of those sequences were non-productive. Study-wide conclusions, independent of this receptor: In a later analysis, several top co-occurrence clusters were reported to appear linked to parvovirus B19, influenza, CMV and Epstein-Barr virus. Immune exposure information for the cohort was limited to CMV serostatus. A later analysis found that TCR association rates varied across HLA loci, with DRB1 alleles showing the most associated TCRs and HLA-C alleles the fewest. An earlier analysis of approximately 500 of the donors showed that most TCR beta V segments appeared in productive rearrangements either about 87% or about 30% of the time, which broadly matched IMGT annotations. In a later analysis, HLA-associated TCR beta chains showed more clonal expansion and lower generation probabilities than non-associated chains that were equally common. A further reported finding was that TCR beta sequences accurately predicted the HLA-A and HLA-B alleles for most subjects in the first cohort. Linkage disequilibrium might explain the correlated functional status among segregating V segments, but an unknown experimental factor could not be ruled out. In a later genetic analysis, a missense DCLRE1C variant was associated with V-gene and J-gene trimming of TCR beta chains, and the association was replicated in an independent cohort. Three of the identified cytomegalovirus-associated TCR beta chains were confirmed in vitro to be specific for cytomegalovirus antigens. Some IMGT-functional V segments, including TRBV6-2 and TRBV6-3, could not be told apart with the 87-base-pair reads, so those segments were excluded. Because HLA typing was missing for some donors at each locus, association tests included only the typed subset. Strong co-occurrence of HLA alleles, especially DR and DQ, made assigning TCR associations to individual alleles difficult. Presence/absence analyses assumed roughly uniform sequencing depth across donors, an assumption that may not hold. Most TCR sequences were observed very rarely across donors, whereas some public TCRs were present in many individuals. The earlier analysis of about 600 of the donors excluded seventeen rarely observed V segments, including chromosome 9 orphons, because counts were too low. A total of roughly 160 TCR beta chains were listed by the study as associated with cytomegalovirus. Most CMV-associated TCR beta chains appeared to be HLA-restricted in a later analysis, and the HLA associations seemed to be driven largely by CMV exposure. Specific HLA alleles were associated with roughly 17,000 TCR beta sequences at a false discovery rate of 0.05 in a later analysis. In both the original and validation cohorts, the classifier was reported to diagnose cytomegalovirus status with high specificity and sensitivity. A cluster of highly shared sequence variants was judged likely to represent a technical artifact of the sequencing pipeline. The cohort was sequenced for TCR beta chains only, and without alpha or paired-chain data the features that could be detected were limited. A later genetic analysis reported fewer N-insertions in productive TCRs among donors in an Asian-associated ancestry cluster than the roughly 650-donor mean. The authors suggested that the approach could potentially be generalized to other disease states and immunological phenotypes.

Reading the germline V gene (reference sequence) gives CDR1 MNHNY and CDR2 SVGAGI. Deletion took 3 bases off V and 5 bases off J, with a span of 16 bases between the germline ends. Including cysteine and phenylalanine, the CDR3 has 16 amino acids. Left in the record is the CDR3 DNA by itself, 48 bases read in frame from the first base. The cohort was made up of roughly 670 healthy bone marrow donors. At the time of sampling, all cohort members were nominally healthy, though unrecorded immune exposures were likely present. The donor tested CMV seronegative and was one of the 352 seronegative cohort members. A peripheral blood sample was provided by each donor, and peripheral blood mononuclear cells were used for TCR beta sequencing. The Qiagen DNeasy Blood Extraction Kit was used to extract genomic DNA from the blood cell samples. To prepare the library, the immunoSEQ multiplex PCR assay was applied. A mixture of 60 forward primers for TCR Vbeta segments and 13 reverse primers for TCR Jbeta segments was used in the multiplex PCR. A multiplex PCR assay on genomic DNA amplified the CDR3 region of rearranged TCR beta genes. The Illumina HiSeq System was used to sequence the amplified TCR beta libraries as 87-base-pair reads. The authors' pipeline ran thus. A later analysis tallied 75 million to 95 million unique TCR beta chains across the 666 repertoires, and about 10 million of those chains were shared by two or more donors. A nearest-neighbor algorithm error-corrected the raw reads and collapsed the reads into unique sequences, merging closely related sequences to remove PCR and sequencing errors. CDR3 sequences were aligned to IMGT reference sequences to assign V, D and J gene segments. For a sequence to be retained, at least a six-nucleotide match to both a V gene segment and a J gene segment was required. A rearrangement was called productive if the CDR3 had no stop codons and remained in frame with V and J, and every other rearrangement was called non-productive. Following IMGT convention, CDR3 was defined as the stretch from the second conserved V-encoded cysteine to the conserved J-encoded phenylalanine. In an earlier analysis of more than 550 of the donors, sequences lacking an unambiguous match to a single V gene segment were excluded. An earlier analysis of 587 of the donors called V segments functional above 56.7% productive rearrangements and segregating when the between-donor standard deviation exceeded 5%. A statistical classification framework was built for diagnosing cytomegalovirus status from the catalog of TCR beta chain sequences. In a later analysis, TCR nucleotide sequences were compared against IMGT/GENE-DB human TR gene sequences so that V and J genes could be assigned. In a later analysis, CDR3 sequences and most-parsimonious VDJ recombination scenarios were assigned using the TCRdist pipeline. In a later analysis, every TCR beta chain was defined by the combination of its CDR3 amino acid sequence and its V-gene family, and reads without a unique V-gene family were dropped. As a way to deal with suspected cross-contamination and a sequencing artifact, a later analysis dropped approximately 570 nucleotide sequences that were highly shared and had low generation probability. For each public chain, a later analysis derived a clonal expansion index from normalized ranks of inferred template counts within each repertoire. Generation probabilities in a later analysis came from a VDJ recombination model fitted to out-of-frame rearrangements, and those results were checked against IGoR. Hypergeometric tests were used in a later analysis to score TCR-TCR, TCR-HLA and TCR-CMV co-occurrence, with a repertoire-size bias correction applied to the TCR pairs. False discovery rates were estimated in a later analysis by permuting HLA or CMV assignments 20 times. In a later analysis, co-occurring TCRs were grouped using DBSCAN, with TCRdist sequence similarity added in when clustering inside HLA-allele-positive subsets. Repertoires with fewer than 30,000 or more than 120,000 public chains, plus five repertoires with anomalous nucleotide sharing, were excluded from co-occurrence clustering. TCRdb obtained this table from immuneACCESS and retained in-frame rearrangements with V and J assigned. These tables miss some clones; where compared with another copy, unresolved V genes account for less than half of the shortfall, and the remainder is unexplained. V and J calls and clone size follow that table, whereas D and trimming were derived from the DNA. In this sample the table shows some 91,000 clones, approximately 78% of which occur a single time. The ten largest clones add up to about 0.79% of the sample.

A note on this clone: No cognate antigen has been identified for it. No base-level quality is on record; no much larger clone is a single base apart.

The rearranged segments are TRBV6-6 and TRBJ1-4, with TRBD1 as a weak D call on 6 bases. The origin of this receptor is a woman in her sixties in good health and CMV-seronegative. The sample consisted of PBMCs. CDR3 sequence: CASSYVMDRSNEKLFF. In nucleotides, the sequence is TGTGCCAGCAGTTATGTAATGGACAGATCAAATGAAAAACTGTTTTTT.